According to its frequency, the clone carrying this T cell receptor (beta chain) is medium-sized. No antigen is known for it. Libraries were UMI-labeled 5' RACE TRB cDNA. TCRdb derives one entry per CDR3 protein from the 5' RACE reads, leaving out DNA. The sample data list several thousand distinct CDR3 sequences. These data belong to a study of CXCR3-negative and CXCR3-positive naive CD8 T cells. Study findings and constraints: For memory CD8+ cells diversity was much lower, but both naive subsets had comparably high diversity. Similar levels of surface CD5 were seen between naive subsets; TCR strength was inferred from TRB CDR3 properties. Researchers report that CXCR3-positive naive cells carry more hydrophobic TRB CDR3s than CXCR3-negative naive cells. Naive cells used TRBV-TRBJ genes in much the same way whether CXCR3-negative or CXCR3-positive; memory cells did not.

The CDR3 length is 11 residues. The germline V gene has CDR1 SQVTM and CDR2 ANQGSEA. This sequence was found in a human donor in good health. Some clones in this sample may be carry-over from other donors' samples. The sample consisted of naive CXCR3+ CD8+ T cells from blood. Specified subset: CD45RO-CCR7+CD27+CD95- naive CD8+ T cells expressing CXCR3 (TNR3+). The chain couples TRBV29-1 to TRBJ2-1. The CDR3 protein is CSVGTSSEQFF.